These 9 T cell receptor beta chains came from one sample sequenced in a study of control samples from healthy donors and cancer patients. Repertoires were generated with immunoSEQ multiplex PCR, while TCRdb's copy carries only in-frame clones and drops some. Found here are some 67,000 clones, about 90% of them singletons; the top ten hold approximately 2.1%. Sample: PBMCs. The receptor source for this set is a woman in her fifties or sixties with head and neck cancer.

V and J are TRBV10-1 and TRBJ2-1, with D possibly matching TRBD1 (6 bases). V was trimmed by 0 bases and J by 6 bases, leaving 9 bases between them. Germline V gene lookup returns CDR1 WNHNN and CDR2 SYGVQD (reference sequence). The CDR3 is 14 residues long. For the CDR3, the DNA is TGCGCCAGCAGTGAGTCGGGGGCAATCAATGAGCAGTTCTTC. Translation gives CASSESGAINEQFF.

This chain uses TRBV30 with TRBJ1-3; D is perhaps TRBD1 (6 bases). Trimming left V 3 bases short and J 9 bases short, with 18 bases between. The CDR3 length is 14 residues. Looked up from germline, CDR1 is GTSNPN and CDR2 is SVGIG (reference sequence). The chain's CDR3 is CAWSPKRGEGTIYF. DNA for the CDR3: TGTGCCTGGAGCCCCAAGAGGGGGGAAGGCACCATATATTTT.

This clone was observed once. The CDR3 sequence is CASSSNPYRSTDTQYF. CDR3 DNA: TGTGCCAGCAGCTCGAATCCCTACAGAAGCACAGATACGCAGTATTTT. This chain connects TRBV7-6 to TRBJ2-3; no clear D gene. Germline CDR1 SGHVS, CDR2 FNYEAQ. V lost 4 bases to trimming and J lost 0 bases, with 14 bases between them. This CDR3 spans 16 amino acids. Using reference TRBV7-6 and TRBJ2-3 for the parts outside the CDR3, the full variable domain is GAGVSQSPRYKVTKRGQDVALRCDPISGHVSLYWYRQALGQGPEFLTYFNYEAQQDKSGLPNDRFSAERPEGSISTLTIQRTEQRDSAMYRCASSSNPYRSTDTQYFGPGTRLTVL.

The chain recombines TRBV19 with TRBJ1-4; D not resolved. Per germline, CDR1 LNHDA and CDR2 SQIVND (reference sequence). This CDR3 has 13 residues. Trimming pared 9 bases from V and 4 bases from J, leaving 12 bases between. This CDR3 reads CASTPRINEKLFF. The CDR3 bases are TGTGCCAGCACACCTCGTATTAATGAAAAACTGTTTTTT.

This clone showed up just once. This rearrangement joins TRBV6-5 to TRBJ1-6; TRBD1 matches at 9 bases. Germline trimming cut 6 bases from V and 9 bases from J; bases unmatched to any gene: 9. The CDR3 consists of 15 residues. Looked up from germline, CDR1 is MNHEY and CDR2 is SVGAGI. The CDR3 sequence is CASRETGGLGSPLHF. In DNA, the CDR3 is TGTGCCAGCAGAGAGACAGGGGGATTGGGTTCACCCCTCCACTTT.

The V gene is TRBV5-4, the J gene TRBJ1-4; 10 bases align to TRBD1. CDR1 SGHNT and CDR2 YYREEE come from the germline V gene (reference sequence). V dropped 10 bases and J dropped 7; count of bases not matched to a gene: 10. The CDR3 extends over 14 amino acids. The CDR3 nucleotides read TGTGCCCTAAGTGCCGGGACAGGGGTTGAAAAACTGTTTTTT. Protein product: CALSAGTGVEKLFF.

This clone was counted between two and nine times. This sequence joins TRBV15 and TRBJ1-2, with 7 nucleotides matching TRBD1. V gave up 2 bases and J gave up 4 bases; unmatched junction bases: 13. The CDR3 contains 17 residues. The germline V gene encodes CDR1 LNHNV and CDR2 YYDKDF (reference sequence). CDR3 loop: CATSRNEGGRQGYGYTF. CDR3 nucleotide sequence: TGTGCCACCAGCAGAAATGAGGGGGGACGACAGGGCTATGGCTACACCTTC.

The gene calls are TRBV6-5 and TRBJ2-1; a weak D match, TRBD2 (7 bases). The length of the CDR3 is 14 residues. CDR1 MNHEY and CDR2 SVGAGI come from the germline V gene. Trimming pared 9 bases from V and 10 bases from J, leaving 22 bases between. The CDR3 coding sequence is TGTGCCAGTACGCCAACGGGGCGGGGGCGAGAGCAGTTCTTC. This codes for CASTPTGRGREQFF.

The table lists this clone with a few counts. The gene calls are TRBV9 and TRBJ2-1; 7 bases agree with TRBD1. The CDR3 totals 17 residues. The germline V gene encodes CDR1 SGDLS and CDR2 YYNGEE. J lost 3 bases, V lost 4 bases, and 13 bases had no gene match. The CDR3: CASSNNGGQLVYNEQFF. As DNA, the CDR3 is TGTGCCAGCAGCAACAATGGGGGACAGCTCGTCTACAATGAGCAGTTCTTC. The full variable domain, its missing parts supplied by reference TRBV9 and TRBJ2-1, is DSGVTQTPKHLITATGQRVTLRCSPRSGDLSVYWYQQSLDQGLQFLIQYYNGEERAKGNILERFSAQQFPDLHSELNLSSLELGDSALYFCASSNNGGQLVYNEQFFGPGTRLTVL.